This TCR beta chain is from a study of blood T cell repertoires in COVID-19. Under the authors' procedure: Amplification of reference gene primers provided the estimated nucleated cell counts. Data came from immunoSEQ multiplex PCR; TCRdb stores just in-frame clones and leaves some out. The DNA was the basis for D and trimming; V, J and clone size are from that table. The table has around 60,000 clones, 84% seen once. Germline V gives CDR1 LGHNA, CDR2 YNFKEQ. This CDR3 comprises 17 residues. V was clipped by 3 bases and J by 3 bases; unmatched bases: 7. The sample taken for sequencing was peripheral blood. The source of this sequence is a woman aged 55 to 70 with acute or convalescent COVID-19. V usage is TRBV4-2 and J usage is TRBJ1-3; 11 nucleotides match TRBD1. The CDR3 nucleotides read TGTGCCAGCAGCCAGGCCCGGACAGGGGGCGGTGGAAACACCATATATTTT. This gives the protein CASSQARTGGGGNTIYF.